The present T cell receptor (beta chain) was sequenced within a study of OX40 agonist ivuxolimab in advanced cancers. For the wider study: Ivuxolimab, which targeted the costimulatory receptor OX40 (CD134), was an agonistic, fully human IgG2 monoclonal antibody. Intravenous ivuxolimab was administered to patients every 2 weeks at six dose levels: 0.01, 0.1, 0.3, 1.5, 3 and 10 mg/kg. Of the approximately 54 dose-escalation patients, hepatocellular carcinoma was present in about 20, melanoma in approximately 15, renal cell carcinoma in 9 and head and neck cancer in 9. A male proportion of about 79% and a mean age of approximately 62 years, ranging from about 23 to 90, were recorded for the dose-escalation cohort. Patients were allowed to have had prior anti-PD-1, anti-PD-L1 or anti-CTLA-4 therapy, and about 40% of the dose-escalation patients had been treated with checkpoint inhibitors. Partial responses occurred in three dose-escalation patients, of whom one had hepatocellular carcinoma and two had cutaneous melanoma. The purpose of peripheral TCRbeta sequencing was to test whether ivuxolimab changed TCR sequence diversity and led to clonal T-cell expansion. The paper covers the monotherapy dose-escalation part of the phase I ivuxolimab trial, which included N = 52 patients. The paper's findings and limits, for the study overall: In partial responders in the 0.1-3.0 mg/kg groups, normalized peripheral clonal expansion was found to be among the lowest, especially among CD8+ T cells. Low levels of normalized T-cell clonal expansion were also seen in some patients who did not respond. The antigen specificity of the peripheral T cells that underwent clonal expansion was not determined. After ivuxolimab, more expanded clones were found on average in CD8+ T cells than in CD4+ T cells. At doses from 0.1 to 3.0 mg/kg, clonal expansion was seen in both CD4+ and CD8+ blood T cells between baseline and week 6.

The trial excluded patients who had a history of autoimmune disease or were on systemic immunosuppression. Peripheral blood for TCR sequencing was collected from all dose cohorts at baseline, on cycle 4 day 1, and on cycle 7 day 1. The samples were taken from a phase I, first-in-human, multicenter, open-label dose-escalation trial of ivuxolimab. Adults with locally advanced or metastatic melanoma, renal cell, hepatocellular, or head and neck squamous cell carcinoma were enrolled in the trial. Before TCR sequencing, CD4+ T cells and CD8+ T cells were sorted from peripheral blood as separate populations. In the case of this clone: No antigen is known for it. No clone much larger than this one lies a single base away; base qualities are absent.

V is reduced by 8 bases and J by 0 bases, leaving a spacing of 12 bases between them. The CDR3 runs 14 residues from the cysteine to the phenylalanine. Of all the DNA, just the CDR3 is kept, 42 bases in frame from base 1. The germline V gene encodes CDR1 LNHDA and CDR2 SQIVND (reference sequence). Genomic DNA was isolated from the sorted cells so that the TCRbeta CDR3 region could be sequenced. The immunoSEQ Assay was used for sequencing of TCRbeta CDR3 regions. TCRdb retrieved this table from immuneACCESS and kept in-frame rearrangements only. Not all clones are present; in checked studies, unresolved V genes account for under half, and no reason is known for the remainder. Recorded for this sample are approximately 58,000 clones; 80% to 95% of them occurred a single time. The ten top clones hold roughly 0.44% of the sample.

The sample consisted of CD4+ or CD8+ T cells sorted from blood, taken in a trial of the OX40 agonist ivuxolimab. The receptor was derived from an adult with an advanced solid tumor such as melanoma, head and neck, liver or kidney cancer. This chain joins TRBV19 to TRBJ2-3; the D segment might be TRBD1 or TRBD2, since each matches 5 bases. The nucleotide sequence reads TGTGCCAGTGGGGGTGGCGGGAGCACAGATACGCAGTATTTT. This sequence encodes CASGGGGSTDTQYF.